A single T cell receptor (beta chain) is shown here with its context. Which antigen it targets is not known. Base qualities are not at hand, and no much larger clone is one base apart. This sample was taken from a study of CD8 T cells in Susac syndrome (dated by TCRdb to 2018 to 2020). In the study overall: Repertoire sequencing was used to test whether CD8+ T cell activation and differentiation in Susac syndrome was antigen driven.

Ends trimmed: V by 6 bases, J by 0 bases; bases unmatched to a gene: 6. The germline V gene sets CDR1 to SNHLY and CDR2 to FYNNEI. The CDR3, from cysteine to phenylalanine, totals 16 residues. Of the read, only the CDR3 DNA is kept; its 48 bases are in frame from base 1. High-throughput TCR beta sequencing profiled peripheral blood CD8+ and CD4+ T cells from healthy donors, Susac syndrome patients and multiple sclerosis patients. The multiple sclerosis controls were treatment-naive patients who had stable or active relapsing-remitting disease and met the revised McDonald criteria. Bulk CD8+ and CD4+ T cells were purified magnetically by negative isolation, whereas CD8+ TEMRA cells were enriched by FACS. Blood was drawn into EDTA tubes, processed within 24 hours, and PBMCs were isolated by density gradient centrifugation. PBMCs destined for TCR sequencing were cryopreserved in liquid nitrogen and later thawed in a 37 °C water bath. The sorted or isolated CD4+, CD8+ and CD8+ TEMRA cells had a purity of 90% or higher.

Overall study outcomes, separate from this receptor: The number of individuals in the TCR sequencing and HLA analysis was recognized as being relatively small.

RNA was extracted using the RNeasy kit, and about 0.45 to 1 ug of the RNA was reverse transcribed with random hexamers. The immunoSEQ multiplex PCR assay, covering 54 Vbeta and 13 Jbeta segments, was used to amplify TCR beta CDR3 regions. PCR amplification bias was corrected using a synthetic template baseline for primer optimization and computational correction. As for the original processing: Reads were assigned to V, D and J genes according to IMGT and analyzed in immunoSEQ Analyzer, with only productive sequences retained. Clonality was calculated as one minus the Shannon entropy normalized by log2 of the number of productive unique sequences. For each patient and control, public and private clones were evaluated within the 100 most prevalent clones. Clones were defined as Susac-specific if absent from the healthy and MS cohorts, from some 1,000 published viral clones and from other ImmuneACCESS disease sequences. TCRdb reran the public reads through fastp at Q25 and MiXCR, keeping productive beta chains. Identical CDR3 protein sequences are pooled into one entry, listed with their most common genes and DNA. The V and J calls were not made by the authors but by TCRdb's processing. The sample table contains 200,000 to 250,000 distinct CDR3 sequences; only one count was recorded for about 95% of them. In total, the top ten clones hold roughly 0.09% of the sample.

The sequence was collected from a human donor with multiple sclerosis. Sequenced input: CD4+ T cells from PBMCs. The chain employs TRBV2 and TRBJ2-4; 9 nucleotides in the junction match TRBD2. The bases are TGTGCCAGCAGGGGGAGACTAGCGGCAGCCAAAAACATTCAGTACTTC. Translated, this gives CASRGRLAAAKNIQYF.